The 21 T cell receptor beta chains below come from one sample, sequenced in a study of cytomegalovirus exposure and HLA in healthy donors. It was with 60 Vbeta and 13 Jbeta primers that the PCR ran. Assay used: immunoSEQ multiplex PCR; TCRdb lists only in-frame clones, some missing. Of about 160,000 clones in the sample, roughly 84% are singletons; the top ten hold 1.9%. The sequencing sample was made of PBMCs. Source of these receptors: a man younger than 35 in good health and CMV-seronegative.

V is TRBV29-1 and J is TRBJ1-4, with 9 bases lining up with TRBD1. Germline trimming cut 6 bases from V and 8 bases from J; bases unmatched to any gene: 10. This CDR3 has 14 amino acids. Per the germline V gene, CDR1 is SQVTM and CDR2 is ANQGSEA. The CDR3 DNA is TGCAGCGTGGGGGTACAGGGGGCAGGCGAAAAACTGTTTTTT. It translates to CSVGVQGAGEKLFF. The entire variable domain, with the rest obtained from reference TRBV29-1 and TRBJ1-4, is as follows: SAVISQKPSRDICQRGTSLTIQCQVDSQVTMMFWYRQQPGQSLTLIATANQGSEATYESGFVIDKFPISRPNLTFSTLTVSNMSPEDSSIYLCSVGVQGAGEKLFFGSGTQLSVL.

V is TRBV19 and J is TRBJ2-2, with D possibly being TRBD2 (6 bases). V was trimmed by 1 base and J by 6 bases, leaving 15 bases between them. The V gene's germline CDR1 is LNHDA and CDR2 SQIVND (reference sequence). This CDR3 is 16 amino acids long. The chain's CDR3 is CASSIVAGLLPGELFF. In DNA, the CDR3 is TGTGCCAGTAGTATAGTTGCGGGATTACTTCCCGGGGAGCTGTTTTTT.

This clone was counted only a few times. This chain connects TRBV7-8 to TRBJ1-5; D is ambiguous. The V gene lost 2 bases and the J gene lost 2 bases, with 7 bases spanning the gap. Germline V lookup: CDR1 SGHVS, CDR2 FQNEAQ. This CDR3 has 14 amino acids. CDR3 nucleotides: TGTGCCAGCAGCTTAACGGTGGGCAATCAGCCCCAGCATTTT. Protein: CASSLTVGNQPQHF.

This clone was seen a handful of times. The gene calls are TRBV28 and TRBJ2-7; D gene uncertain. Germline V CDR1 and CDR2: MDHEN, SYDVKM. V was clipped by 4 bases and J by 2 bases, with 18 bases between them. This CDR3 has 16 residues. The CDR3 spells CASSSSPTYYTYEQYF. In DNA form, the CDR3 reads TGTGCCAGCAGTTCCTCCCCCACGTACTATACCTACGAGCAGTACTTC.

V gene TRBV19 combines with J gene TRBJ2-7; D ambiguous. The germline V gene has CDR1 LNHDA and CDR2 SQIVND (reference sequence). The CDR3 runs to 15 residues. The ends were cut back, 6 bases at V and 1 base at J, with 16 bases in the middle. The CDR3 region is CASRKTPSLSYEQYF. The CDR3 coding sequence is TGTGCCAGTAGGAAGACACCATCCCTTTCCTACGAGCAGTACTTC.

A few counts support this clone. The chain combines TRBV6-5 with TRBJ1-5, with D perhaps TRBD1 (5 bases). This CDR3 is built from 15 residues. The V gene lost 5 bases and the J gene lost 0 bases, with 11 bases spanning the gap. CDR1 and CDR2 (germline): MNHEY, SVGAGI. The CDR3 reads CASSPRGGSNQPQHF. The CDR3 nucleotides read TGTGCCAGCAGTCCCCGGGGGGGTAGCAATCAGCCCCAGCATTTT.

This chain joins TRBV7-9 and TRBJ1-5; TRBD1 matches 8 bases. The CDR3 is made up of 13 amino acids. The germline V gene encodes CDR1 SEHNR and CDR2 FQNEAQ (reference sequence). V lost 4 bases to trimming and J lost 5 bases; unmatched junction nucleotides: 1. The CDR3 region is CASSSDRDQPQHF. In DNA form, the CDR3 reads TGTGCCAGCAGCTCGGACAGGGATCAGCCCCAGCATTTT.

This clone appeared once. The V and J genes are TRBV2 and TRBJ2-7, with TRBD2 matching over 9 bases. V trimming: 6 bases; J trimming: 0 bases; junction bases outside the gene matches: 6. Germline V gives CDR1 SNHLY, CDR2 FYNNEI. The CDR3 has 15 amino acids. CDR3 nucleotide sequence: TGTGCCAGCAGATTCGGTAGCGGGGGCTCCTACGAGCAGTACTTC. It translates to CASRFGSGGSYEQYF.

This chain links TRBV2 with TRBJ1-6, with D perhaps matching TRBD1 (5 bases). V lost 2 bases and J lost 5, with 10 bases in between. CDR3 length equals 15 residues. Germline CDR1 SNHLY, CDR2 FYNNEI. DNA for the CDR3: TGTGCCAGCAGTGAATCGACAGCAAATAATTCACCCCTCCACTTT. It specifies CASSESTANNSPLHF.

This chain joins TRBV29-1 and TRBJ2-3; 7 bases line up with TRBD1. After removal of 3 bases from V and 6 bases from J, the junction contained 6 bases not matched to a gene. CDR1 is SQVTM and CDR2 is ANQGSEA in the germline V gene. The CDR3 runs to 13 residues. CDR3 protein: CSVDTGASDTQYF. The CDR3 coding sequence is TGCAGCGTTGACACAGGGGCGTCCGATACGCAGTATTTT.

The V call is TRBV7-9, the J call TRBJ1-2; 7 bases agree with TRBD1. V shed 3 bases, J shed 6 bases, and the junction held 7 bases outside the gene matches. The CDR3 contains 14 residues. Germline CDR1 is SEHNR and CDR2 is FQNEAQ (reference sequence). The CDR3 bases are TGTGCCAGCAGCTTCGGACAGGTTGGGAATGGCTACACCTTC. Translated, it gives CASSFGQVGNGYTF.

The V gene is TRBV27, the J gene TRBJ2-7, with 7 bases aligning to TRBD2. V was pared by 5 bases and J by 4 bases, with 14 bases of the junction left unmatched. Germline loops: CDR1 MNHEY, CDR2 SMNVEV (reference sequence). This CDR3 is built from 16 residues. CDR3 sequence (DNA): TGTGCCAGCAGTCCGCGACTAGCATTTATTCTATACGAGCAGTACTTC. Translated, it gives CASSPRLAFILYEQYF.

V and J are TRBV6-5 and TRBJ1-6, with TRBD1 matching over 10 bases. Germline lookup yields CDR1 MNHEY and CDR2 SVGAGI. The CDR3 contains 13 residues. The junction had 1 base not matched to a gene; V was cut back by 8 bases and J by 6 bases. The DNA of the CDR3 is TGTGCCAGCTGGACAGGGGGTAATTCACCCCTCCACTTT. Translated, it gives CASWTGGNSPLHF.

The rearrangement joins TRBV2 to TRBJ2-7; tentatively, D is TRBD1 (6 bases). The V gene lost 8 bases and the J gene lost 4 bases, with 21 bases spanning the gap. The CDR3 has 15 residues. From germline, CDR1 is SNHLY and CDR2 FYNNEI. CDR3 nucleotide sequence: TGTGCCAGCCAGGGACATCGTAAAGGGGCTTACGAGCAGTACTTC. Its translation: CASQGHRKGAYEQYF.

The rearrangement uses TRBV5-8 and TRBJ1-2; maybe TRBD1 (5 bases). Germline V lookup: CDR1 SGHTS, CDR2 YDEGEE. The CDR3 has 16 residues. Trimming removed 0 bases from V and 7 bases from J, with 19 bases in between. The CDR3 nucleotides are TGTGCCAGCAGCTTGGTCAGGGCCCGCCCTTTTTCTGGCTACACCTTC. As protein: CASSLVRARPFSGYTF.

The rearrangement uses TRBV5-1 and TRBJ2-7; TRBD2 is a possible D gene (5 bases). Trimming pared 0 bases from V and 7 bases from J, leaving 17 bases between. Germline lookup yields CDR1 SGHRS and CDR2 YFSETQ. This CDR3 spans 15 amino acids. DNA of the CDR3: TGCGCCAGCAGCTTGGCCGGGCAGGCCTCGGGAGAGCAGTACTTC. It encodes CASSLAGQASGEQYF.

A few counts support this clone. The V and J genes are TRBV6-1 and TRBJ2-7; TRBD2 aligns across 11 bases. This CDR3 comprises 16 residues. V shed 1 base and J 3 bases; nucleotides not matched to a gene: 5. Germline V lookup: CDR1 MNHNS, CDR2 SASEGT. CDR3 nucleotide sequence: TGTGCCAGCAGTGAAGGGCGGGGGACTAGCGGCTACGAGCAGTACTTC. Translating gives CASSEGRGTSGYEQYF.

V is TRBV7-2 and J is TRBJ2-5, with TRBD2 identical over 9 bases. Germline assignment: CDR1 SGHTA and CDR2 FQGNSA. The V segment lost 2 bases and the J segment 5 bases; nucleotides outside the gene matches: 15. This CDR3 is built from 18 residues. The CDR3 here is CASSLNGGGRASWETQYF. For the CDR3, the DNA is TGTGCCAGCAGCTTAAACGGTGGCGGGAGGGCTTCGTGGGAGACCCAGTACTTC. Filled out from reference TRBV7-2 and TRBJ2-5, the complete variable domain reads GAGVSQSPSNKVTEKGKDVELRCDPISGHTALYWYRQSLGQGLEFLIYFQGNSAPDKSGLPSDRFSAERTGGSVSTLTIQRTQQEDSAVYLCASSLNGGGRASWETQYFGPGTRLLVL.

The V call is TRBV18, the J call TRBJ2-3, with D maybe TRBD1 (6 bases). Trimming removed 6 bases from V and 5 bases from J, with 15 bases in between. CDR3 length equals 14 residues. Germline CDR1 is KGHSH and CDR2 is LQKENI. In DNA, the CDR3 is TGTGCCAGCTCGCAAAGATCAGGGGAAGATACGCAGTATTTT. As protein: CASSQRSGEDTQYF. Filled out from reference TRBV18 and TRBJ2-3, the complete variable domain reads NAGVMQNPRHLVRRRGQEARLRCSPMKGHSHVYWYRQLPEEGLKFMVYLQKENIIDESGMPKERFSAEFPKEGPSILRIQQVVRGDSAAYFCASSQRSGEDTQYFGPGTRLTVL.

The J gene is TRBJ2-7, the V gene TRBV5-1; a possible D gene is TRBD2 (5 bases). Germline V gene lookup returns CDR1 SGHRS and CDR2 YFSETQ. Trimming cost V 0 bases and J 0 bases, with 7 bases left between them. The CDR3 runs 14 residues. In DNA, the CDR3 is TGCGCCAGCAGCTTGGGGGGAGCCTCCTACGAGCAGTACTTC. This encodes CASSLGGASYEQYF.

CDR3: CASSNAGYDYGYTF. Written as DNA, the CDR3 is TGTGCCAGCAGTAACGCAGGGTACGACTATGGCTACACCTTC. The V call is TRBV6-5, the J call TRBJ1-2; the D gene is possibly TRBD1 (5 bases). The CDR3 runs 14 residues. Per germline, CDR1 MNHEY and CDR2 SVGAGI. V lost 5 bases and J 3 bases, leaving 13 bases between the germline ends.